The following is a T cell receptor (beta chain) sequence with its context. As defined, naive CD8 cells were CD45RO-negative and positively selected for CCR7, with terminally differentiated effector memory CD45RA+ cells excluded. The data were obtained in a study of shared clonotypes between healthy human individuals. Trimming removed 0 bases from V and 0 bases from J; junction bases left unmatched: 11. Germline lookup yields CDR1 SGDLS and CDR2 YYNGEE. This CDR3 region has 20 residues. The method was immunoSEQ multiplex PCR; TCRdb's version includes in-frame clones alone and lacks a portion of them. The sample gives about 2 million clones, just under 95% of which show up once; roughly 1% is in the top ten.

The material sequenced was naive CD8+ T cells sorted from blood. The TCR sequence derives from a man between 18 and 29 years old in good health. This sequence joins TRBV9 and TRBJ2-1; 11 positions agree with TRBD2. The chain's CDR3 is CASSVGSGLADTSSYNEQFF. Written as DNA, the CDR3 is TGTGCCAGCAGCGTAGGGTCGGGACTAGCGGATACAAGCTCCTACAATGAGCAGTTCTTC.